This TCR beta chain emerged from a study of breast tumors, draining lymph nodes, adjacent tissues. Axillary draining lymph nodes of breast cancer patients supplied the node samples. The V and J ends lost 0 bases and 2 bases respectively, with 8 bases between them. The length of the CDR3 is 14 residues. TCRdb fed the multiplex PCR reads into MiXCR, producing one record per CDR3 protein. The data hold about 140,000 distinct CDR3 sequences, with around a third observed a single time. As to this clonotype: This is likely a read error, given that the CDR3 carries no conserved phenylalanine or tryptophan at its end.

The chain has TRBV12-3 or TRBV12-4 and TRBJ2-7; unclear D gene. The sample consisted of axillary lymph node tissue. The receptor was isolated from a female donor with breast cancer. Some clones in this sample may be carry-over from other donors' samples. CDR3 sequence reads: CASSLAQFPYEQYS. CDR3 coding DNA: TGTGCCAGCAGTTTAGCGCAGTTCCCCTACGAGCAGTACTCC.